This TCR beta chain was sequenced in a study of blood T cell repertoires in COVID-19. Across the whole study: Collection of acute and convalescent COVID-19 samples took place in the United States, Italy and Spain. Sources were T cells, B-cell-depleted T cells, or PBMCs; the material itself was cDNA or gDNA.

CDR3 length: 16 residues. The junction had 5 bases not matched to a gene; V was cut back by 4 bases and J by 2 bases. Per the authors' pipeline: Reference gene primer amplification gave estimated nucleated cell counts. The table came from immunoSEQ multiplex PCR; TCRdb's copy has only in-frame clones and leaves some out. V and J calls plus clone size are reproduced from that table; the DNA served to infer D and trimming. Found here are some 72,000 clones, over 85% of them singletons; the top ten hold about 4.5%. The chain joins TRBV23-1 to TRBJ2-3; TRBD2 aligns across 11 bases. TRBV23-1 belongs to the ORF category, with a function that is uncertain. The material sequenced was peripheral blood. This receptor was taken from a man in his fifties with active COVID-19. CDR3: CASSPGLAENTDTQYF. CDR3 in DNA: TGCGCCAGCAGTCCGGGACTAGCGGAGAACACAGATACGCAGTATTTT.